The clone carrying this T cell receptor delta chain has only a few counts. Antigen specificity is unknown. TCRdb lists the protein of a much larger clone for this DNA, which differs at residue 6, so this is likely a read error; the protein given here is translated from the DNA itself. The CDR3 runs to 21 residues. From germline, CDR1 is GEAIGNYY and CDR2 EKD. V gave up 8 bases and J gave up 0 bases; unmatched junction bases: 23. The data stem from a study of γδ T cells in repeated Plasmodium falciparum infection. Study at large: Over roughly 580 days, donors received four mosquito-bite P. falciparum NF54 infections.

Gammadelta T cells were flow-sorted from PBMC into Vgamma9/Vdelta2+ and Vdelta2-negative populations for bulk analysis. TCRdb re-called the multiplex PCR reads with CATT. The sample yields about 51,000 delta-chain clones, roughly 2% seen once. Study-level results: Repeated controlled infections reportedly drove waves of new clonotype selection in Vdelta2-negative, mostly Vdelta1+, gammadelta repertoires. Vgamma9/Vdelta2+ repertoires stayed stably polyclonal over time and infection.

The chain carries TRDV2 and TRDJ1, with 13 bases fitting TRDD3. TCRdb offers no J gene call, so here the DNA was matched to germline to obtain one. Sequencing was carried out using gamma-delta T cells from blood. The receptor's source is a pool of human donors (malaria-infected and uninfected, not separated). The CDR3 coding sequence is TGTGCCTCCCGACCGGAATACCTTTACTACTGGGGGATACGGGACACCGATAAACTCATCTTT. This codes for CASRPEYLYYWGIRDTDKLIF.